This passage covers 10 T cell receptor beta chains from one sample sequenced in a study of CD8 T cells in ankylosing spondylitis (dated by TCRdb to the late 2010s). The protocol used for the library was 5' RACE. The data were produced on an Illumina HiSeq 2500. TCRdb passed the public sequencing reads through fastp at Q25 and MiXCR, retaining productive beta sequences. Every entry covers one CDR3 protein and lists the most common genes and DNA from its rows. The sample table shows tens of thousands of distinct CDR3 sequences, and less than 6% are seen once. The ten largest account for approximately 2.1% of the sample. Sequences were obtained from blood, either unsorted or a sorted T cell fraction (not recorded which). These receptors were obtained from a male donor with ankylosing spondylitis or in good health (not recorded which).

This clonotype was recorded once. This chain connects TRBV29-1 to TRBJ2-3; 9 nucleotides align to TRBD1. V lost 2 bases to trimming and J lost 2 bases; unmatched junction nucleotides: 5. The CDR3 consists of 15 residues. From germline, CDR1 is SQVTM and CDR2 ANQGSEA. CDR3 DNA sequence: TGCAGCGTTGAACTAGGGACAGGGTTCACAGATACGCAGTATTTT. Translation gives CSVELGTGFTDTQYF.

This clonotype was counted many times. This chain uses TRBV6-5 with TRBJ2-3; D is possibly TRBD1 or TRBD2 (5 bases each). Germline V gene data show CDR1 as MNHEY and CDR2 as SVGAGI. V was shortened by 9 bases and J by 2 bases, with 9 bases between the two germline ends. There are 12 residues in the CDR3. In nucleotides, the CDR3 is TGTGCCAGGAGGGGCCCCACAGATACGCAGTATTTT. Amino acids: CARRGPTDTQYF.

The rearrangement joins TRBV30 to TRBJ2-6; 8 bases are shared with TRBD1. The CDR3 loop spans 17 amino acids. V was clipped by 2 bases and J by 0 bases; unmatched bases: 6. The V gene's germline CDR1 is GTSNPN and CDR2 SVGIG (reference sequence). The DNA for the CDR3 is TGTGCCTGGAGTTCGTGGGACAGGTCCTCTGGGGCCAACGTCCTGACTTTC. As protein: CAWSSWDRSSGANVLTF.

This clonotype was seen repeatedly, ten times or more. This sequence joins TRBV7-9 and TRBJ1-5; maybe TRBD1 (5 bases). V shed 5 bases and J shed 6 bases, with 17 bases lying between them. The CDR3 consists of 15 residues. Germline CDR1 is SEHNR and CDR2 is FQNEAQ (reference sequence). The CDR3 loop is CASSPEGSRAQPQHF. The DNA of the CDR3 is TGTGCCAGCAGCCCGGAGGGGTCCAGGGCTCAGCCCCAGCATTTT.

The table lists this clonotype with many counts. V and J are TRBV6-4 and TRBJ1-2; D ambiguous. Germline lookup yields CDR1 MRHNA and CDR2 SNTAGT. CDR3 length: 12 amino acids. V was shortened by 6 bases and J by 3 bases, with 8 bases between the two germline ends. CDR3 DNA sequence: TGTGCCAGCAGCAATGACTACTATGGCTACACCTTC. This sequence encodes CASSNDYYGYTF.

The chain combines TRBV20-1 with TRBJ1-2; D is perhaps TRBD1 (5 bases). The CDR3 extends over 12 amino acids. With 2 bases removed from V and 5 bases from J, the gap between germline ends came to 9 bases. Germline V gene sequence: CDR1 DFQATT, CDR2 SNEGSKA (reference sequence). The CDR3 DNA sequence: TGCAGTGCTAGAATGGAGGGGTATGGCTACACCTTC. It translates to CSARMEGYGYTF.

This clonotype has ten or more counts. This rearrangement joins TRBV5-1 to TRBJ2-3, with TRBD1 matching over 8 bases. After removal of 5 bases from V and 8 bases from J, the junction contained 10 bases not matched to a gene. The CDR3 is 14 amino acids. Germline V CDR1 and CDR2: SGHRS, YFSETQ. The CDR3 here is CASRADRVRGTQYF. The CDR3 DNA is TGCGCCAGCAGGGCGGACAGGGTAAGGGGTACGCAGTATTTT.

This clonotype was observed at least ten times. The chain recombines TRBV29-1 with TRBJ2-1, with 11 bases matching TRBD2. The CDR3 length is 14 residues. The V segment lost 7 bases and the J segment 7 bases; nucleotides outside the gene matches: 9. The germline CDR1 and CDR2 sequences are SQVTM and ANQGSEA. The CDR3, as DNA: TGCAGCGCCTTACTAGCGGGGGCCCTTAATGAGCAGTTCTTC. Translated: CSALLAGALNEQFF.

This clonotype was recorded at least ten times. The V call is TRBV10-3, the J call TRBJ2-5; no firm D call. Germline V gene data show CDR1 as ENHRY and CDR2 as SYGVKD. V lost 6 bases and J 0 bases, leaving 2 bases between the germline ends. This CDR3 region has 11 residues. The CDR3 loop reads CAIRDQETQYF. DNA for the CDR3: TGTGCCATCAGGGACCAAGAGACCCAGTACTTC.

The sample holds many counts of this clonotype. The CDR3 nucleotides are TGTGCCAGCAGCAAAGCTGGGCGGGACTCCGAGACCCAGTACTTC. Protein product: CASSKAGRDSETQYF. The chain couples TRBV21-1 to TRBJ2-5; the table calls TRBD2, which could not be checked here. TRBV21-1 is annotated as a pseudogene. The CDR3 spans 15 residues.